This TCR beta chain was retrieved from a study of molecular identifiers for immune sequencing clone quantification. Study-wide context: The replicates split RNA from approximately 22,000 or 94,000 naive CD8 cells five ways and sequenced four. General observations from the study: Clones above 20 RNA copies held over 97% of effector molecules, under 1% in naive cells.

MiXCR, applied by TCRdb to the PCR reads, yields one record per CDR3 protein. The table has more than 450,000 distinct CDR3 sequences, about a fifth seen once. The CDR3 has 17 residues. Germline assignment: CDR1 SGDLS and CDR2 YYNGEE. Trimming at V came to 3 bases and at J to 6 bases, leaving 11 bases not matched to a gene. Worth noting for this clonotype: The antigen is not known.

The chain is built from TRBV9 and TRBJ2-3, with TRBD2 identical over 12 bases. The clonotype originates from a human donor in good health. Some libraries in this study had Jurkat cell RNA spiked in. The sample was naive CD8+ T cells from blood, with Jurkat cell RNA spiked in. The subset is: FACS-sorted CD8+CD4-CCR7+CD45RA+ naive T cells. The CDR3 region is CASSGEWTSGNEDTQYF. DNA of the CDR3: TGTGCCAGCAGCGGGGAGTGGACTAGCGGGAATGAGGATACGCAGTATTTT.